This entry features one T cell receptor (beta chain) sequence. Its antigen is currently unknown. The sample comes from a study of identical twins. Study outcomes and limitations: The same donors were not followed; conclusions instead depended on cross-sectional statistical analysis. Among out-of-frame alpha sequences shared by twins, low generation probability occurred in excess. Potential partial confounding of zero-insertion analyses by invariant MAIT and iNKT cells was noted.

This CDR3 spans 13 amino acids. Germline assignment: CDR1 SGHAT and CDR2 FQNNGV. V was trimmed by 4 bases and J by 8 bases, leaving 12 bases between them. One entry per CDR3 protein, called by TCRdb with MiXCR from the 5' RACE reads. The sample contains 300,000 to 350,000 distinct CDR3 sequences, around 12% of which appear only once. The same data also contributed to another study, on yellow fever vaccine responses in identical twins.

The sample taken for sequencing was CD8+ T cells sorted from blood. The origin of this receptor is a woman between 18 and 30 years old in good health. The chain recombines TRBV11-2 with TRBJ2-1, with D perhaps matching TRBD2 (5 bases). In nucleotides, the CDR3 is TGTGCCAGCAGCTCCCGGACTGTTGATGAGCAGTTCTTC. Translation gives CASSSRTVDEQFF.